One sample yielded the 29 T cell receptor beta chains listed below, sequenced in a study of T cells after yellow fever vaccination. TCRdb fed the 5' RACE reads into MiXCR, producing one record per CDR3 protein. This table holds around 610,000 distinct CDR3 sequences, approximately 13% found once. The sample consisted of PBMCs, taken on the day of the yellow fever booster vaccination. The receptors stem from a man between 25 and 39 years old who received the YFV17D yellow fever vaccine.

The table lists this clonotype with a few counts. V is TRBV19 and J is TRBJ2-1, with 9 bases identical to TRBD1. The CDR3 extends over 18 amino acids. The V gene end was trimmed by 3 bases and the J gene end by 7 bases; junction bases not matched to a gene: 16. Per the germline V gene, CDR1 is LNHDA and CDR2 is SQIVND (reference sequence). CDR3 amino acids: CASSIWTGEAGVGNEQFF. The CDR3 DNA reads as TGTGCCAGTAGTATTTGGACAGGGGAAGCTGGGGTTGGGAATGAGCAGTTCTTC.

There are a few counts of this clonotype. The chain recombines TRBV27 with TRBJ2-1; the match to TRBD1 covers 7 bases. V lost 8 bases and J lost 0; bases outside the gene matches: 4. CDR3 length equals 14 residues. CDR1 and CDR2 (germline): MNHEY, SMNVEV (reference sequence). This CDR3 is CASREGASYNEQFF. The DNA for the CDR3 is TGTGCCAGCCGAGAGGGGGCCTCCTACAATGAGCAGTTCTTC.

The J gene is TRBJ2-7, the V gene TRBV5-1; 8 positions agree with TRBD2. The V gene's germline CDR1 is SGHRS and CDR2 YFSETQ. The CDR3 consists of 14 residues. After removal of 5 bases from V and 3 bases from J, the junction contained 7 bases not matched to a gene. CDR3 nucleotide sequence: TGCGCCAGCAGTCAGCGGGAGCCGAGCTACGAGCAGTACTTC. The encoded protein is CASSQREPSYEQYF.

This clonotype was counted only a few times. The V call is TRBV7-9, the J call TRBJ1-2; a weak D match, TRBD1 (5 bases). This CDR3 has 13 residues. Trimming shortened V by 4 bases and J by 11 bases, and 17 bases separated the two germline ends. Germline loops: CDR1 SEHNR, CDR2 FQNEAQ (reference sequence). For the CDR3, the DNA is TGTGCCAGCAGCTCCCAGGGTTTTTCAGGGTACACCTTC. Its translation is CASSSQGFSGYTF.

Only a few counts were recorded for this clonotype. The chain joins TRBV20-1 to TRBJ2-7, with D tentatively TRBD1 (5 bases). The CDR3 length is 12 residues. The germline gives CDR1 DFQATT, CDR2 SNEGSKA (reference sequence). The germline V and J ends were trimmed by 3 bases and 4 bases, with 10 bases remaining between them. The DNA of the CDR3 is TGCAGTGCTAGGCTAAGGGGATACGAGCAGTACTTC. Protein sequence: CSARLRGYEQYF.

This clonotype was recorded once. The rearrangement links TRBV5-1 to TRBJ2-1; TRBD2 matches 10 bases. The CDR3 sequence is 16 residues long. The V and J ends lost 4 bases and 6 bases, in that order; junction bases with no gene match: 10. CDR1 is SGHRS, CDR2 YFSETQ, per germline. CDR3 coding DNA: TGCGCCAGCAGCCCCGGCGGGACTAGCGCCCTCAATGAGCAGTTCTTC. It translates to CASSPGGTSALNEQFF.

This clonotype occurred a few times. The chain recombines TRBV5-1 with TRBJ1-1; D gene ambiguous. Germline V gives CDR1 SGHRS, CDR2 YFSETQ. This CDR3 region has 13 residues. Trimming shortened V by 7 bases and J by 1 base, and 11 bases separated the two germline ends. Written as DNA, the CDR3 is TGCGCCAGCCAGCTCGACACGAACACTGAAGCTTTCTTT. It encodes CASQLDTNTEAFF. The full variable domain, rest sourced from reference TRBV5-1 and TRBJ1-1, is KAGVTQTPRYLIKTRGQQVTLSCSPISGHRSVSWYQQTPGQGLQFLFEYFSETQRNKGNFPGRFSGRQFSNSRSEMNVSTLELGDSALYLCASQLDTNTEAFFGQGTRLTVV.

This clonotype has only a few counts. J is TRBJ1-1 and V is TRBV6-5; D is possibly TRBD1 (5 bases). Per germline, CDR1 MNHEY and CDR2 SVGAGI. Deletions cut 8 bases from V and 8 bases from J, with 15 bases between. The CDR3 runs to 12 residues. Here the CDR3 reads CASVSRTFEAFF. DNA for the CDR3: TGTGCCAGCGTGTCTCGGACATTCGAAGCTTTCTTT.

The chain combines TRBV20-1 with TRBJ2-1; D remains unclear. Germline loops: CDR1 DFQATT, CDR2 SNEGSKA (reference sequence). Between the trimmed V and J ends, which lost 3 bases and 6 bases, there was a span of 24 bases. The CDR3 is made up of 17 amino acids. CDR3 nucleotides: TGCAGTGCTAGTATCTCGGATCGCTGGCTGACTGCCAATGAGCAGTTCTTC. This translates into CSASISDRWLTANEQFF.

This clonotype has at least ten counts. V and J are TRBV20-1 and TRBJ2-5, with D tentatively TRBD2 (6 bases). The V gene's germline CDR1 is DFQATT and CDR2 SNEGSKA (reference sequence). The germline V and J ends were trimmed by 6 bases and 5 bases, with 13 bases remaining between them. This CDR3 region has 12 residues. The CDR3 DNA sequence: TGCAGTGCACCCCACCGGGGGGAGACCCAGTACTTC. As protein: CSAPHRGETQYF.

The V and J genes are TRBV5-1 and TRBJ1-2; maybe TRBD1 (5 bases). V shed 3 bases and J shed 1 base, with 10 bases lying between them. In germline, CDR1 is SGHRS, CDR2 YFSETQ. CDR3 length: 14 amino acids. CDR3 sequence (DNA): TGCGCCAGCAGCTCGGGACTGCTTAACTATGGCTACACCTTC. Its translation is CASSSGLLNYGYTF.

The chain employs TRBV27 and TRBJ2-3; TRBD2 matches 14 bases. The CDR3 extends over 15 amino acids. Germline CDR1 reads MNHEY; CDR2 reads SMNVEV (reference sequence). After removal of 8 bases from V and 5 bases from J, the junction contained 6 bases not matched to a gene. The CDR3 DNA reads TGTGCCAGCGGTAGACTAGCGGGAGGGATAGATACGCAGTATTTT. The encoded protein is CASGRLAGGIDTQYF.

The rearrangement links TRBV7-2 to TRBJ2-1; D call uncertain. The CDR3 covers 15 residues. The germline gives CDR1 SGHTA, CDR2 FQGNSA. The V end lost 5 bases, the J end lost 5 bases, and 16 bases lay between the germline ends. The CDR3: CASSGKLEMDNEQFF. The CDR3, as DNA: TGTGCCAGCAGCGGAAAGCTAGAGATGGACAATGAGCAGTTCTTC.

At least ten counts were recorded for this clonotype. The V gene is TRBV7-8, the J gene TRBJ2-1, with D hard to call. CDR3 length equals 12 residues. Germline values: CDR1 SGHVS, CDR2 FQNEAQ. V dropped 8 bases and J dropped 4 bases, with 9 bases sitting between them. The CDR3 loop is CASGDSYNEQFF. The CDR3 DNA sequence: TGTGCCAGCGGCGATAGTTACAATGAGCAGTTCTTC.

This clonotype was seen more than once but under ten times. The V and J genes are TRBV20-1 and TRBJ1-2, with D hard to call. This CDR3 has 13 residues. The ends were cut back, 6 bases at V and 1 base at J, with 12 bases in the middle. Germline loops: CDR1 DFQATT, CDR2 SNEGSKA (reference sequence). CDR3 residues: CSATTGVNYGYTF. CDR3 DNA: TGCAGTGCGACCACCGGGGTTAACTATGGCTACACCTTC.

This clonotype was observed a few times. The chain joins TRBV7-8 to TRBJ2-3, with 14 nucleotides matching TRBD2. CDR1 and CDR2 from the germline V gene are SGHVS and FQNEAQ. J was trimmed by 5 bases and V by 5 bases; bases with no gene match: 6. This CDR3 contains 16 residues. CDR3 protein: CASSRTGTSGRDTQYF. The CDR3 bases are TGTGCCAGCAGCCGGACCGGGACTAGCGGGAGAGATACGCAGTATTTT.

The chain couples TRBV6-5 to TRBJ2-5; D perhaps matches TRBD1 (5 bases). The germline gives CDR1 MNHEY, CDR2 SVGAGI. CDR3 length: 11 residues. Trimming removed 8 bases at V and 4 bases at J, with 8 bases between. DNA for the CDR3: TGTGCCAGCGGGGCAGGAGAGACCCAGTACTTC. The encoded protein is CASGAGETQYF.

This clonotype was recorded a few times. This rearrangement joins TRBV29-1 to TRBJ2-1; no clear D. This CDR3 spans 11 amino acids. V lost 0 bases, J lost 7 bases, and 4 bases lay in between. The germline gives CDR1 SQVTM, CDR2 ANQGSEA. CDR3 nucleotides: TGCAGCGTTGAAGAGGGAAATGAGCAGTTCTTC. Translating it yields CSVEEGNEQFF.

J is TRBJ2-1 and V is TRBV9; unclear D gene. CDR1 and CDR2 (germline): SGDLS, YYNGEE. CDR3 size: 15 residues. Trimming removed 4 bases at V and 2 bases at J, with 13 bases between. Written as DNA, the CDR3 is TGTGCCAGCAGCTATGGAAGTCCCCCCTACAATGAGCAGTTCTTC. Translating gives CASSYGSPPYNEQFF.

The gene calls are TRBV29-1 and TRBJ2-2, with TRBD2 identical over 11 bases. V trimming: 7 bases; J trimming: 6 bases; junction bases outside the gene matches: 7. Per the germline V gene, CDR1 is SQVTM and CDR2 is ANQGSEA. CDR3 length equals 14 residues. In nucleotides, the CDR3 is TGCAGCGGTGCGGGACTAGCGGAAGCCGGGGAGCTGTTTTTT. Its translation: CSGAGLAEAGELFF.

The CDR3 DNA reads TGCAGTGCTAGAGATCGAGCGGGAGTCCGACCCACAGATACGCAGTATTTT. Translation: CSARDRAGVRPTDTQYF. The rearrangement links TRBV20-1 to TRBJ2-3; 8 bases map to TRBD2. The CDR3 covers 17 residues. Trimming cost V 0 bases and J 2 bases; bases outside gene matches: 10. Per germline, CDR1 DFQATT and CDR2 SNEGSKA (reference sequence).

The rearrangement uses TRBV5-6 and TRBJ2-2; 11 bases match TRBD2. V dropped 2 bases and J dropped 2; count of bases not matched to a gene: 2. The germline gives CDR1 SGHDT, CDR2 YYEEEE. This CDR3 is built from 16 residues. CDR3 nucleotide sequence: TGTGCCAGCAGCTTACTAGCGGGAGCTAACACCGGGGAGCTGTTTTTT. This codes for CASSLLAGANTGELFF.

CDR3 in DNA: TGCGCCAGCAGTGGAAGCACCTACGAGCAGTACTTC. Translating it yields CASSGSTYEQYF. The chain combines TRBV10-1 with TRBJ2-7; D is undetermined. The CDR3 totals 12 residues. The germline V gene has CDR1 WNHNN and CDR2 SYGVQD (reference sequence). The germline V and J ends were trimmed by 4 bases and 2 bases, with 6 bases remaining between them.

The chain uses TRBV10-3 and TRBJ2-1, with D perhaps TRBD1 (6 bases). The CDR3 runs 15 residues. Trimming cost V 1 base and J 5 bases, with 12 bases left between them. Germline V gene sequence: CDR1 ENHRY, CDR2 SYGVKD. This CDR3 is CAISEFRTENNEQFF. CDR3 bases: TGTGCCATCAGTGAGTTTCGGACAGAAAACAATGAGCAGTTCTTC.

This clonotype was found a few times. This chain connects TRBV7-2 to TRBJ2-7; D possibly matches TRBD1 or TRBD2 (6 bases each). Between the trimmed V and J ends, which lost 3 bases and 1 base, there was a span of 13 bases. CDR3 length equals 15 residues. Germline lookup yields CDR1 SGHTA and CDR2 FQGNSA. The CDR3, as DNA: TGTGCCAGCAGCTTGGGGGGCTCGCTATCCTACGAGCAGTACTTC. Translating gives CASSLGGSLSYEQYF.

The CDR3, as DNA: TGTGCCAGCAGTTTCGAAGGCGGGGGAGATACGCAGTATTTT. The encoded protein is CASSFEGGGDTQYF. This chain connects TRBV27 to TRBJ2-3; 7 bases map to TRBD2. The CDR3 totals 14 residues. The V and J ends lost 3 bases and 5 bases, in that order; junction bases with no gene match: 5. Looked up from germline, CDR1 is MNHEY and CDR2 is SMNVEV (reference sequence).

The chain joins TRBV7-9 to TRBJ2-7; 7 nucleotides match TRBD1. The V and J ends lost 5 bases and 2 bases, in that order; junction bases with no gene match: 9. The CDR3 sequence is 15 residues long. The germline V gene has CDR1 SEHNR and CDR2 FQNEAQ (reference sequence). CDR3 sequence reads: CASSGPLTGTYEQYF. CDR3 DNA sequence: TGTGCCAGCAGCGGACCTCTGACAGGGACCTACGAGCAGTACTTC. Full variable domain (remainder filled in from reference TRBV7-9 and TRBJ2-7): DTGVSQNPRHKITKRGQNVTFRCDPISEHNRLYWYRQTLGQGPEFLTYFQNEAQLEKSRLLSDRFSAERPKGSFSTLEIQRTEQGDSAMYLCASSGPLTGTYEQYFGPGTRLTVT.

This clonotype was found a few times. Germline is not matched at one junction end, which may reflect a read error. J is TRBJ2-4 and V is TRBV3-1; 10 nucleotides match TRBD1. From germline, CDR1 is LGHDT and CDR2 YNNKEL (reference sequence). CDR3 length: 13 amino acids. In DNA form, the CDR3 reads TGTGCCAGCAGCCGACCAGGACAGGGGGTTCAATACTTC. Translating gives CASSRPGQGVQYF.

This sequence joins TRBV28 and TRBJ1-1, with D perhaps matching TRBD1 (5 bases). The germline V gene has CDR1 MDHEN and CDR2 SYDVKM. The ends were cut back, 6 bases at V and 6 bases at J, with 17 bases in the middle. This CDR3 spans 14 amino acids. CDR3 amino acids: CASRPTVPGAEAFF. The CDR3 DNA reads TGTGCCAGCAGACCGACAGTCCCGGGGGCTGAAGCTTTCTTT.